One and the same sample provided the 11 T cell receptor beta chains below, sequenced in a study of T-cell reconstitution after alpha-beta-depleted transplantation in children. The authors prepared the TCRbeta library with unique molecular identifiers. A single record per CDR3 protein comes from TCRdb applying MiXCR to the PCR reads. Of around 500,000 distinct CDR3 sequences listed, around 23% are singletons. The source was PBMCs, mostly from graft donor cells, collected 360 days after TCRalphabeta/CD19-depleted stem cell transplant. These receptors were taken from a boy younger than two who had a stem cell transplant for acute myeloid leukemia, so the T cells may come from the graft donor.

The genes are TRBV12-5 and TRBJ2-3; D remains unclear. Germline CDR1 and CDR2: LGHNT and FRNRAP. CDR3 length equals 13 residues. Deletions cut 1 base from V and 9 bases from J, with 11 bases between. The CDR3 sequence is CASGLADGSTQYF. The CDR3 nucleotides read TGTGCTAGTGGTTTGGCCGATGGGTCGACGCAGTATTTT.

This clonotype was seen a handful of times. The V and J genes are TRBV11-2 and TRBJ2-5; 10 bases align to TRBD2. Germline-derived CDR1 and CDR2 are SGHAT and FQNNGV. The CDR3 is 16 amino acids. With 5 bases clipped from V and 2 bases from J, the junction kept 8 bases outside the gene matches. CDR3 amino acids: CASSLKRGGFQETQYF. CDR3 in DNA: TGTGCCAGCAGCCTTAAGCGGGGGGGCTTTCAAGAGACCCAGTACTTC.

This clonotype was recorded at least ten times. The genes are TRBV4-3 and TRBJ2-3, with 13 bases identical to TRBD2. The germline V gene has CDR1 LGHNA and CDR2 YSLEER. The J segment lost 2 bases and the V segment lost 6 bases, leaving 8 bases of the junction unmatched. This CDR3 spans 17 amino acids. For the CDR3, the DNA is TGCGCCAGCAGGTCCGGGACTAGCGGGGCTTCCACAGATACGCAGTATTTT. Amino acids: CASRSGTSGASTDTQYF.

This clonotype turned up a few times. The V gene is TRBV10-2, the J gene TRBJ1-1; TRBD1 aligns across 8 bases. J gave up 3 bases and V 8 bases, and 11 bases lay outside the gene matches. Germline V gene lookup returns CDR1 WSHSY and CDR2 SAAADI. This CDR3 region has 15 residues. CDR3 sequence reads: CASSYSGGRDTEAFF. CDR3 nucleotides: TGCGCCAGCTCATATTCAGGGGGCAGGGACACTGAAGCTTTCTTT.

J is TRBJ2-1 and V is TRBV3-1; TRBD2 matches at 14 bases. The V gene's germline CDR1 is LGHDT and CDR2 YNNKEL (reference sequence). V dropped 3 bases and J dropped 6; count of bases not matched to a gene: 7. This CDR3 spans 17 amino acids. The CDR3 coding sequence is TGTGCCAGCAGCCAGACTAGCGGGGGGGTCCCGTTCAATGAGCAGTTCTTC. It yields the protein CASSQTSGGVPFNEQFF.

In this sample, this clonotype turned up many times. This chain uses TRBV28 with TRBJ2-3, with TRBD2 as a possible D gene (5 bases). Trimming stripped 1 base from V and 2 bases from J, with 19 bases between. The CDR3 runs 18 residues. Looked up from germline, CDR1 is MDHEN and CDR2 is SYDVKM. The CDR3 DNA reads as TGTGCCAGCAGTTTATTGGGCGTCCCCCGCCGGGACACAGATACGCAGTATTTT. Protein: CASSLLGVPRRDTDTQYF. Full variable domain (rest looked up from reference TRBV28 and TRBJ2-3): DVKVTQSSRYLVKRTGEKVFLECVQDMDHENMFWYRQDPGLGLRLIYFSYDVKMKEKGDIPEGYSVSREKKERFSLILESASTNQTSMYLCASSLLGVPRRDTDTQYFGPGTRLTVL.

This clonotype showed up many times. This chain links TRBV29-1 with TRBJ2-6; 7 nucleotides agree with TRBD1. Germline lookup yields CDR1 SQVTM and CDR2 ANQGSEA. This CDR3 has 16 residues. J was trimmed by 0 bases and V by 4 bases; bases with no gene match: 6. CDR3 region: CSVGTGAFSGANVLTF. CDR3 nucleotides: TGCAGCGTTGGGACAGGCGCCTTCTCTGGGGCCAACGTCCTGACTTTC.

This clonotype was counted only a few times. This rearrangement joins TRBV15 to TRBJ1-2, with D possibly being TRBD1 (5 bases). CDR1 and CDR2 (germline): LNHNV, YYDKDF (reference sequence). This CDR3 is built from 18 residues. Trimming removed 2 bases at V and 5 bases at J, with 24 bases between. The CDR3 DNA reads TGTGCCACCAGCAGATATTCTCGCGGGGGGACCTGGTGGTATGGCTACACCTTC. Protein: CATSRYSRGGTWWYGYTF.

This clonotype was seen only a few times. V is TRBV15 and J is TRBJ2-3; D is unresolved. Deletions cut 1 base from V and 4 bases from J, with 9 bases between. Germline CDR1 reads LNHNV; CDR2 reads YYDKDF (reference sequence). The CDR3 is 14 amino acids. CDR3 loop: CATSRGAASDTQYF. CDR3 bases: TGTGCCACCAGCAGAGGGGCCGCTTCAGATACGCAGTATTTT.

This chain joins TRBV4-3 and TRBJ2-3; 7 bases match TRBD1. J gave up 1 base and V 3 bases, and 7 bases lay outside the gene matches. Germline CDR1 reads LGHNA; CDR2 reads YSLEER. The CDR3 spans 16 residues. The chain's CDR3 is CASSQTTGAGTDTQYF. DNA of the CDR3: TGCGCCAGCAGCCAGACTACAGGGGCTGGCACAGATACGCAGTATTTT.

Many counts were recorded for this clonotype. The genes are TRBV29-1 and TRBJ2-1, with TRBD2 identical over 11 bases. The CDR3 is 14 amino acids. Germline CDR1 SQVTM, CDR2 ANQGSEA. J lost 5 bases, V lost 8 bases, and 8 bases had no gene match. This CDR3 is CSLSGTSGHNEQFF. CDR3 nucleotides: TGCAGCTTATCTGGGACTAGCGGCCACAATGAGCAGTTCTTC.